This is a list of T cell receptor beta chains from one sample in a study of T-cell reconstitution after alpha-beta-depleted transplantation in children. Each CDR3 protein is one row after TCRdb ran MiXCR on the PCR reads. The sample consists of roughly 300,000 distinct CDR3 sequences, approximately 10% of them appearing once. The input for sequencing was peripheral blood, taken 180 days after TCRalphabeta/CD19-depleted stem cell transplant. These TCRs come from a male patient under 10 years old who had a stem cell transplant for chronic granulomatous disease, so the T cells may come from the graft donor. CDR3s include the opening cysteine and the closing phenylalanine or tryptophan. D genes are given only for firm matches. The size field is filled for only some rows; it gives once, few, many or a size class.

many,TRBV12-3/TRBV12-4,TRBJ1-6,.,CASSLGQGGGNSPLHF,TGTGCCAGCAGTTTGGGCCAGGGAGGTGGTAATTCACCCCTCCACTTT
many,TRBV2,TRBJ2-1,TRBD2,CASSSLAGDYNEQFF,TGTGCCAGCAGTTCACTAGCGGGAGACTACAATGAGCAGTTCTTC
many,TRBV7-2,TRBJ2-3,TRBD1,CASSSYRDSPDTQYF,TGTGCCAGCAGCTCGTACCGGGACAGCCCAGATACGCAGTATTTT
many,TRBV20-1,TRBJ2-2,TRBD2,CSAQGSGRKTGELFF,TGCAGTGCTCAGGGTAGCGGGAGAAAAACCGGGGAGCTGTTTTTT
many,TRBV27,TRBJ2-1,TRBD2,CASSLVSGRADEQFF,TGTGCCAGCAGTTTAGTTAGCGGGAGGGCCGATGAGCAGTTCTTC
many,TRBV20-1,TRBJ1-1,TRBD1,CSARDFRGRDTEAFF,TGCAGTGCTAGAGATTTCAGGGGGAGGGACACTGAAGCTTTCTTT
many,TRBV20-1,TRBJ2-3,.,CSAREGTNTDTQYF,TGCAGTGCTAGAGAGGGGACCAACACAGATACGCAGTATTTT
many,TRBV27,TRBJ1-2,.,CASSFGVDYGYTF,TGTGCCAGCAGTTTTGGAGTAGACTATGGCTACACCTTC
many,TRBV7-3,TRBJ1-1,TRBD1,CASSPRQGALSEAFF,TGTGCCAGCAGCCCACGACAGGGGGCCTTAAGCGAAGCTTTCTTT
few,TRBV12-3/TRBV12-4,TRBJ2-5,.,CASSWRGSLVRQPEETQYF,TGTGCCAGCAGTTGGCGGGGAAGTTTAGTTCGACAGCCGGAAGAGACCCAGTACTTC
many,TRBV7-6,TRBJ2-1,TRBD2,CASSLFARESDEQFF,TGTGCCAGCAGCTTATTTGCGCGGGAGAGTGATGAGCAGTTCTTC
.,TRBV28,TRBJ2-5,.,CASRPPSTSIRETQYF,TGTGCCAGCAGACCTCCTTCTACTTCGATCAGGGAGACCCAGTACTTC
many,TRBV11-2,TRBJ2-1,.,CASSLGRSRIYNEQFF,TGTGCCAGCAGCTTAGGGCGCAGCCGGATCTACAATGAGCAGTTCTTC
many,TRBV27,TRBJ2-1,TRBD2,CASSLAGGHSEQFF,TGTGCCAGCAGTTTGGCGGGGGGCCATAGTGAGCAGTTCTTC
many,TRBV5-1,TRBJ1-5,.,CASSLAGISNQPQHF,TGCGCCAGCAGCTTGGCAGGGATCAGCAATCAGCCCCAGCATTTT
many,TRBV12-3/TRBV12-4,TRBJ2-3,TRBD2,CASSITGTSVADTQYF,TGTGCCAGCAGCATAACCGGGACTAGCGTGGCAGATACGCAGTATTTT
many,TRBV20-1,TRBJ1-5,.,CSARTFDSNQPQHF,TGCAGTGCTAGGACGTTTGATAGCAATCAGCCCCAGCATTTT
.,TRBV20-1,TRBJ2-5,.,CSASPPRLALETQYF,TGCAGTGCTAGTCCCCCTCGGTTAGCGCTAGAGACCCAGTACTTC
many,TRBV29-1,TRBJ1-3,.,CSVVSSGNTIYF,TGCAGCGTTGTGTCGTCGGGAAACACCATATATTTT
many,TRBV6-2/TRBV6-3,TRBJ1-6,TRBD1,CASRDGQGPYNSPLHF,TGTGCCAGCAGAGACGGACAGGGCCCCTATAATTCACCCCTCCACTTT
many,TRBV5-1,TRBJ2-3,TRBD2,CASRLAGVDTQYF,TGCGCCAGCCGACTAGCGGGAGTGGATACGCAGTATTTT
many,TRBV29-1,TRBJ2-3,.,CSVVPSADTQYF,TGCAGCGTTGTCCCCAGCGCAGATACGCAGTATTTT
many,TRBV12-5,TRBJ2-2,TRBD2,CASGPTTPSGGPRATGELFF,TGTGCTAGTGGTCCAACCACCCCTAGCGGGGGGCCCAGGGCCACCGGGGAGCTGTTTTTT
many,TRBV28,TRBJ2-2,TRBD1,CASSRGQGFRELFF,TGTGCCAGCAGCCGGGGACAGGGCTTCCGGGAGCTGTTTTTT
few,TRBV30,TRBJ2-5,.,CAWSVRAAETQYF,TGTGCCTGGAGTGTAAGGGCCGCGGAGACCCAGTACTTC
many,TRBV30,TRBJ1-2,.,CAWSKGGKNYGYTF,TGTGCCTGGAGTAAGGGAGGGAAAAACTATGGCTACACCTTC
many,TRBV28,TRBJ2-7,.,CASSGLVLNEQYF,TGTGCCAGCAGTGGACTCGTCCTCAACGAGCAGTACTTC
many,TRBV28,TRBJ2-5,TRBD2,CASSSRTLAGLKETQYF,TGTGCCAGCAGCTCCAGAACTTTAGCGGGGCTGAAAGAGACCCAGTACTTC
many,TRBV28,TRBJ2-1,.,CASSQQWGQFF,TGTGCCAGCAGTCAGCAATGGGGGCAGTTCTTC
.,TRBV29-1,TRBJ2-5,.,CSVVPRRQETQYF,TGCAGCGTTGTACCACGGAGACAAGAGACCCAGTACTTC
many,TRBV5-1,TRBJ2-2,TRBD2,CASSLPGGTGELFF,TGCGCCAGCAGCCTCCCGGGGGGAACCGGGGAGCTGTTTTTT
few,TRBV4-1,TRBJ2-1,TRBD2,CASSQILIAGGPREQFF,TGCGCCAGCAGCCAGATCCTTATAGCGGGGGGGCCTCGGGAGCAGTTCTTC
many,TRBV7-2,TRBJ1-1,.,CASSFSFNTEAFF,TGTGCCAGCAGCTTTTCCTTTAACACTGAAGCTTTCTTT
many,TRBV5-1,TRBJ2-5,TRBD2,CASSFGRSSRETQYF,TGCGCCAGCAGCTTCGGGAGGAGTTCAAGGGAGACCCAGTACTTC
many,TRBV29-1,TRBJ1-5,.,CSVGEVNQPQHF,TGCAGCGTTGGTGAAGTAAATCAGCCCCAGCATTTT
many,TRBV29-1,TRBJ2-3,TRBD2,CSVGGVAGVSTDTQYF,TGCAGCGTCGGGGGAGTAGCGGGAGTGAGCACAGATACGCAGTATTTT
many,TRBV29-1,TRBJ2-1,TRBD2,CSVEGGLAGGRTYNEQFF,TGCAGCGTTGAGGGTGGACTAGCGGGAGGGAGAACCTACAATGAGCAGTTCTTC
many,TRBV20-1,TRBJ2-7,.,CSGLEPNYEQYF,TGCAGTGGGCTAGAGCCGAACTACGAGCAGTACTTC
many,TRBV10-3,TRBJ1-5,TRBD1,CAISRTGDQPQHF,TGTGCCATCAGCCGGACAGGGGATCAGCCCCAGCATTTT
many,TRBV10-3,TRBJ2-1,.,CAISAGFAYNEQFF,TGTGCCATCAGTGCGGGATTTGCCTACAATGAGCAGTTCTTC
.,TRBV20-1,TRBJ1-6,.,CSAYRDGASSPLHF,TGCAGTGCGTACCGGGACGGAGCTTCTTCACCCCTCCACTTT
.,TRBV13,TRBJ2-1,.,CASSLQGVAGEQFF,TGTGCCAGCAGCTTACAGGGAGTGGCCGGTGAGCAGTTCTTC
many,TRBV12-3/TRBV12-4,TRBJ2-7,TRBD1,CASSPSGTGDHEQYF,TGTGCCAGCAGCCCATCCGGGACAGGGGATCACGAGCAGTACTTC
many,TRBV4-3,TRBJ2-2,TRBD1,CASSQDPLFGTGGSSGELFF,TGCGCCAGCAGCCAAGATCCCTTATTCGGGACAGGGGGCAGCTCCGGGGAGCTGTTTTTT
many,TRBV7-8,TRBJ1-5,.,CASSLEGSAGNQPQHF,TGTGCCAGCAGCTTAGAAGGGTCCGCCGGCAATCAGCCCCAGCATTTT
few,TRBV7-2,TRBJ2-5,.,CASSLAGPIEGETQYF,TGTGCCAGCAGCTTAGCGGGACCTATCGAAGGGGAGACCCAGTACTTC
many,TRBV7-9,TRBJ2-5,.,CASSLVVGNQETQYF,TGTGCCAGCAGCTTAGTCGTGGGCAACCAAGAGACCCAGTACTTC
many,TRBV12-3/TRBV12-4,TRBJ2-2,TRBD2,CASSLVAGGVGELFF,TGTGCCAGCAGTTTAGTAGCGGGAGGAGTCGGGGAGCTGTTTTTT
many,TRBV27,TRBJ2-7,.,CASSLSGQGPYEQYF,TGTGCCAGCAGTTTATCCGGCCAGGGGCCCTACGAGCAGTACTTC
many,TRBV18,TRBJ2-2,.,CASSNGGTGELFF,TGTGCCAGCTCTAACGGAGGAACCGGGGAGCTGTTTTTT
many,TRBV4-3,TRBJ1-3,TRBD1,CASSQDRGASGNTIYF,TGCGCCAGCAGCCAGGACAGGGGCGCCTCTGGAAACACCATATATTTT
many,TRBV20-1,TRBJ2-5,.,CSARVLASETQYF,TGCAGTGCTAGGGTTCTAGCCTCAGAGACCCAGTACTTC
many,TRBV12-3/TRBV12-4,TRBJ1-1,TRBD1,CASSPFQGARTEAFF,TGTGCCAGCAGTCCCTTCCAGGGGGCGCGCACTGAAGCTTTCTTT